This T cell receptor (beta chain) emerged from a study of metastatic and nonmetastatic thyroid tumors. Study observations and caveats: TCR beta diversity was reportedly significantly higher in malignant thyroid tumors than benign nodules, in blood and tumor.

Every patient underwent thyroid surgery untreated. V lost 0 bases and J 4 bases, leaving 3 bases between the germline ends. CDR1 and CDR2 (germline): SGDLS, YYNGEE. The CDR3 extends over 12 amino acids. MiXCR re-clonotyped the PCR reads for TCRdb. The repertoire includes under 7,500 clones, approximately 35% of them detected once, and around 42% sits in the top ten. In this sample, this clone turned up a few times. Its antigen is not identified. The sequence derives from a female donor with papillary thyroid cancer or a benign thyroid nodule (not recorded which). Some clones in this sample may be carry-over from other donors' samples. The rearrangement joins TRBV9 to TRBJ2-3; D remains unclear. Sequenced: tumor tissue. CDR3 nucleotide sequence: TGTGCCAGCAGCGTAGAGGCAGATACGCAGTATTTT. Translation gives CASSVEADTQYF.